A selection of T cell receptor beta chains follows, all from one sample in a study of T-cell reconstitution after alpha-beta-depleted transplantation in children. TCRdb reprocessed the PCR reads via MiXCR and lists one record per CDR3 protein. The sample contains about 980,000 distinct CDR3 sequences, about 26% of which appear only once. This specimen consisted of PBMCs, mostly from graft donor cells, obtained 360 days after TCRalphabeta/CD19-depleted stem cell transplant. All receptors derive from a boy under three years old who had a stem cell transplant for SCID, so the T cells may come from the graft donor. The CDR3 runs from the conserved cysteine through the conserved F or W. D genes are given only for firm matches. The size field is filled for only some rows; it gives once, few, many or a size class.

clone_size j_call v_call d_call cdr3_aa cdr3_nt
few TRBJ1-1 TRBV15 NA CATSSRREWTEAFF TGTGCCACCAGCAGTCGCAGGGAGTGGACTGAAGCTTTCTTT
many TRBJ2-5 TRBV5-1 NA CASSFSQETQYF TGTGCCAGCAGTTTCAGTCAAGAGACCCAGTACTTC
few TRBJ1-1 TRBV7-9 NA CASSPGTAEGAFF TGTGCCAGCAGCCCCGGGACGGCGGAGGGAGCTTTCTTT
few TRBJ2-1 TRBV12-3/TRBV12-4 TRBD1 CASSRDRVTNEQFF TGTGCCAGCAGTCGGGACAGGGTAACTAATGAGCAGTTCTTC
NA TRBJ2-7 TRBV4-3 TRBD1 CASSQGQGVYEQYF TGCGCCAGCAGCCAGGGACAGGGTGTCTACGAGCAGTACTTC
few TRBJ2-1 TRBV10-3 NA CAISVWERSSYNEQFF TGTGCCATCAGTGTATGGGAGCGGAGCTCCTACAATGAGCAGTTCTTC
NA TRBJ2-3 TRBV29-1 TRBD2 CSVHGRLTDTQYF TGCAGCGTGCACGGGAGGCTCACAGATACGCAGTATTTT
few TRBJ1-6 TRBV12-3/TRBV12-4 TRBD1 CASSPGQGRNSPLHF TGTGCCAGCAGTCCTGGACAGGGTAGAAATTCACCCCTCCACTTT
few TRBJ2-1 TRBV12-3/TRBV12-4 TRBD2 CASGLAEYNEQFF TGTGCCAGTGGACTAGCGGAATACAATGAGCAGTTCTTC
NA TRBJ2-7 TRBV28 NA CASSLWRYEQYF TGTGCCAGCAGTTTGTGGAGATACGAGCAGTACTTC
NA TRBJ2-1 TRBV7-9 NA CASSLEQWGNEQFF TGTGCCAGCAGCTTAGAACAATGGGGCAATGAGCAGTTCTTC
NA TRBJ2-3 TRBV9 NA CASSGPFYADTQYF TGTGCCAGCAGCGGACCGTTTTACGCAGATACGCAGTATTTT
NA TRBJ2-1 TRBV12-3/TRBV12-4 NA CASSLVGSLYNEQFF TGTGCCAGCAGTTTAGTGGGTAGCCTTTACAATGAGCAGTTCTTC
NA TRBJ2-3 TRBV9 TRBD2 CASSVDGGGRGDTQYF TGTGCCAGCAGCGTAGATGGCGGGGGGCGCGGAGATACGCAGTATTTT
NA TRBJ1-5 TRBV5-1 NA CASSLGELLHQPQHF TGCGCCAGCAGCTTGGGGGAGCTTTTACATCAGCCCCAGCATTTT
NA TRBJ2-3 TRBV20-1 TRBD1 CSAWTGALDTQYF TGCAGTGCTTGGACAGGGGCCCTAGATACGCAGTATTTT
few TRBJ1-4 TRBV20-1 NA CSARGSDEKLFF TGCAGTGCTAGGGGGTCGGATGAAAAACTGTTTTTT
NA TRBJ1-2 TRBV12-3/TRBV12-4 NA CAIWDTRIRNYGYTF TGTGCCATCTGGGACACCAGAATCCGTAACTATGGCTACACCTTC
few TRBJ1-5 TRBV7-9 NA CASSFAEGGTNQPQHF TGTGCCAGCAGCTTCGCGGAGGGAGGAACCAATCAGCCCCAGCATTTT
few TRBJ2-4 TRBV7-8 NA CASSSDWDIQYF TGTGCCAGCAGCTCGGACTGGGACATTCAGTACTTC
few TRBJ2-2 TRBV20-1 NA CSARWATGELFF TGCAGTGCGCGTTGGGCCACCGGGGAGCTGTTTTTT
few TRBJ2-7 TRBV6-5 NA CASSYGSVGRGISSYEQYF TGTGCCAGCAGTTACGGCTCGGTAGGGAGGGGGATTTCCTCCTACGAGCAGTACTTC
few TRBJ2-3 TRBV18 NA CASSPLIRDTQYF TGTGCCAGCTCACCCCTAATTCGAGATACGCAGTATTTT
NA TRBJ2-1 TRBV10-3 NA CAISESMWAGNNEQFF TGTGCCATCAGTGAGTCGATGTGGGCGGGAAACAATGAGCAGTTCTTC
few TRBJ2-5 TRBV6-6 NA CASSYRVGETQYF TGTGCCAGCAGTTACAGGGTCGGAGAGACCCAGTACTTC
NA TRBJ2-1 TRBV6-5 TRBD2 CASSYSGLAGAKYNEQFF TGTGCCAGCAGTTACTCAGGGCTAGCGGGGGCCAAATACAATGAGCAGTTCTTC
NA TRBJ2-5 TRBV5-1 NA CASTSGQSRRTQYF TGCGCCAGCACCTCAGGACAGAGCAGACGGACCCAGTACTTC